Shown below are 8 T cell receptor beta chains from a single sample sequenced in a study of blood T cell repertoires in COVID-19. Assay: immunoSEQ multiplex PCR; the TCRdb copy retains only in-frame clones and omits some. The sample has nearly 300,000 clones; roughly 89% are singletons. Sequenced sample: PBMCs or T cells enriched from blood (not recorded which). The origin of the receptors is a woman aged 50 to 60 who had been exposed to COVID-19.

The J gene is TRBJ2-2, the V gene TRBV11-2, with 10 bases that match TRBD2. Germline V lookup: CDR1 SGHAT, CDR2 FQNNGV. The CDR3 is 17 residues long. V lost 6 bases to trimming and J lost 9 bases; unmatched junction nucleotides: 16. CDR3 in DNA: TGTGCCAGCAGTTCGGCCTGGAGCGGGGGGGCCGATCGGGAGCTGTTTTTT. It specifies CASSSAWSGGADRELFF.

The chain has TRBV19 and TRBJ1-2; 7 bases match TRBD1. Germline loops: CDR1 LNHDA, CDR2 SQIVND (reference sequence). This CDR3 comprises 16 residues. The V gene end was trimmed by 5 bases and the J gene end by 0 bases; junction bases not matched to a gene: 9. In nucleotides, the CDR3 is TGTGCCAGTAGTTCAACAGGGGTTGTAGCTAACTATGGCTACACCTTC. Translating gives CASSSTGVVANYGYTF.

The chain has TRBV5-5 and TRBJ2-1, with 10 bases that match TRBD1. The CDR3 spans 15 residues. Germline V lookup: CDR1 SGHKS, CDR2 YYEKEE (reference sequence). V lost 4 bases, J lost 5 bases, and 6 bases stayed unmatched. CDR3 sequence reads: CASSRWTGGNNEQFF. The CDR3 DNA reads TGTGCCAGCAGCCGATGGACAGGGGGGAACAATGAGCAGTTCTTC.

V is TRBV4-1 and J is TRBJ1-2; no definite D call. This CDR3 has 13 residues. The germline CDR1 and CDR2 sequences are MGHRA and YSYEKL. The V end was cut by 4 bases, the J end by 7 bases, with 13 bases between. In nucleotides, the CDR3 is TGCGCCAGCAGCCTAGACCCTGGACTTGGCTACACCTTC. Translating it yields CASSLDPGLGYTF.

J is TRBJ1-1 and V is TRBV7-8, with TRBD1 as a possible D gene (6 bases). The V gene's germline CDR1 is SGHVS and CDR2 FQNEAQ. The CDR3 length is 12 residues. V was pared by 5 bases and J by 10 bases, with 14 bases between. The CDR3 reads CASSTNRVGAFF. In nucleotides, the CDR3 is TGTGCCAGCAGCACAAACAGGGTGGGAGCTTTCTTT.

Only a few counts were recorded for this clone. This chain joins TRBV29-1 and TRBJ1-1; D perhaps matches TRBD1 (6 bases). CDR1 is SQVTM and CDR2 is ANQGSEA in the germline V gene. This CDR3 contains 14 residues. Trimming shortened V by 0 bases and J by 11 bases, and 19 bases separated the two germline ends. CDR3 region: CSVEDFSPGQVAFF. Written as DNA, the CDR3 is TGCAGCGTTGAAGATTTCTCCCCGGGACAAGTGGCTTTCTTT.

The CDR3 DNA reads TGTGCCAGCAGCTATCGGGGGGAGGATGGCTACACCTTC. Residues: CASSYRGEDGYTF. The genes are TRBV7-9 and TRBJ1-2; a possible D gene is TRBD1 (5 bases). Trimming stripped 4 bases from V and 6 bases from J, with 12 bases between. The CDR3 spans 13 residues. Germline assignment: CDR1 SEHNR and CDR2 FQNEAQ (reference sequence).

The chain employs TRBV5-4 and TRBJ2-2, with 10 nucleotides matching TRBD2. From germline, CDR1 is SGHNT and CDR2 YYREEE (reference sequence). The trim removed 3 bases at V and 6 bases at J, leaving 14 bases unmatched. The CDR3 extends over 18 amino acids. For the CDR3, the DNA is TGTGCCAGCAGCTCCGGGGGTTTGGTAGCGGGGGGCCCCGGGGAGCTGTTTTTT. Amino acids: CASSSGGLVAGGPGELFF.